These T cell receptor beta chains were read from a single sample in a study of cytomegalovirus exposure and HLA in healthy donors. The data were produced by immunoSEQ multiplex PCR, yet TCRdb's version contains in-frame clones alone and is incomplete. Of some 200,000 clones listed, 70% are singletons. Sequenced input: PBMCs. The receptor set was obtained from a middle-aged man in good health and CMV-seropositive. CDR3s include the opening cysteine and the closing phenylalanine or tryptophan. The D gene is left open where the match is weak. Size is stated for part of the rows, as once, few or many counts, or as a class when the clone is expanded.

.	TRBJ1-3	once	TRBV27	CASATNLERAYGNTIYF	TGTGCCAGCGCCACAAATCTTGAGAGGGCGTACGGAAACACCATATATTTT
TRBD1	TRBJ1-1	.	TRBV4-2	CASSQEGQGNTEAFF	TGTGCCAGCAGCCAAGAGGGACAGGGGAACACTGAAGCTTTCTTT
.	TRBJ2-7	.	TRBV6-1	CASSEARRRTAYEQYF	TGTGCCAGCAGTGAAGCGCGGAGGAGGACTGCCTACGAGCAGTACTTC
TRBD1	TRBJ1-2	.	TRBV7-2	CASSLVGQGNYGYTF	TGTGCCAGCAGCTTAGTTGGACAGGGGAACTATGGCTACACCTTC
.	TRBJ2-6	few	TRBV27	CASSLSAGLLSGANVLTF	TGTGCCAGCAGTTTATCGGCAGGCCTACTCTCTGGGGCCAACGTCCTGACTTTC
.	TRBJ1-3	.	TRBV7-8	CASSFFPGNTIYF	TGTGCCAGCAGCTTCTTCCCTGGAAACACCATATATTTT
.	TRBJ2-7	.	TRBV11-2	CASSPDSVYEQYF	TGTGCCAGCAGCCCGGACTCGGTGTACGAGCAGTACTTC
.	TRBJ2-7	.	TRBV25-1	CASSFNYEQYF	TGTGCCAGCAGTTTCAACTACGAGCAGTACTTC
.	TRBJ2-7	.	TRBV6-6	CASSYLDRSPYEQYF	TGTGCCAGCAGTTACCTGGACAGATCCCCCTACGAGCAGTACTTC
.	TRBJ2-1	few	TRBV5-1	CASSLGQGTYNEQFF	TGCGCCAGCAGCTTGGGGCAGGGGACCTACAATGAGCAGTTCTTC
TRBD2	TRBJ2-1	.	TRBV7-6	CTSSPRARGVYNEQFF	TGTACCAGCAGCCCTAGAGCGCGGGGGGTGTACAATGAGCAGTTCTTC
.	TRBJ2-7	few	TRBV5-1	CASSYGGGGHYEQYF	TGCGCCAGCAGCTATGGAGGGGGGGGGCATTACGAGCAGTACTTC
.	TRBJ2-2	.	TRBV7-3	CASSLKLNTGELFF	TGTGCCAGCAGCTTAAAACTCAACACCGGGGAGCTGTTTTTT
TRBD1	TRBJ1-1	.	TRBV2	CASSDIGDRVNTEAFF	TGTGCCAGCAGTGACATAGGGGACAGGGTGAACACTGAAGCTTTCTTT
TRBD1	TRBJ1-6	.	TRBV18	CASSPVGQGLGNSPLHF	TGTGCCAGCTCACCTGTTGGACAGGGGTTAGGTAATTCACCCCTCCACTTT
TRBD1	TRBJ1-5	.	TRBV28	CASIGTGDFNQPQHF	TGTGCCAGCATCGGGACAGGGGATTTCAATCAGCCCCAGCATTTT
.	TRBJ2-7	.	TRBV5-6	CASSLVPVSSYEQYF	TGTGCCAGCAGCTTGGTGCCAGTTAGCTCCTACGAGCAGTACTTC
TRBD1	TRBJ2-5	.	TRBV9	CASSVGAGQGAETQYF	TGTGCCAGCAGCGTCGGGGCCGGACAGGGGGCGGAGACCCAGTACTTC
TRBD1	TRBJ1-5	.	TRBV27	CASSLRDRDQPQHF	TGTGCCAGCAGTCTCCGGGACAGAGATCAGCCCCAGCATTTT
TRBD2	TRBJ2-1	.	TRBV27	CASSSGTSGGYGQFF	TGTGCCAGCAGTTCCGGGACTAGCGGGGGGTACGGGCAGTTCTTC
.	TRBJ1-4	.	TRBV7-9	CSSSLGPAGLYEKLFF	TGTTCCAGCAGCTTAGGCCCTGCAGGGCTGTATGAAAAACTGTTTTTT
TRBD2	TRBJ2-3	once	TRBV7-2	CASSPRLAGGADTQYF	TGTGCCAGCAGCCCTCGACTAGCGGGGGGGGCAGATACGCAGTATTTT
TRBD2	TRBJ2-5	few	TRBV2	CASSDGGSGGGETQYF	TGTGCCAGCAGTGACGGGGGTAGCGGGGGGGGAGAGACCCAGTACTTC
.	TRBJ1-1	.	TRBV10-1	CASSDMKWETEAFF	TGCGCCAGCAGTGATATGAAGTGGGAGACTGAAGCTTTCTTT
.	TRBJ1-1	.	TRBV19	CASSMNGGRIEAFF	TGTGCCAGTAGTATGAACGGCGGGCGGATTGAAGCTTTCTTT
TRBD1	TRBJ2-5	.	TRBV6-5	CASSPGTVKETQYF	TGTGCCAGCAGTCCCGGGACAGTGAAAGAGACCCAGTACTTC
.	TRBJ2-5	.	TRBV28	CASSPLPSQETQYF	TGTGCCAGCAGTCCACTACCATCCCAAGAGACCCAGTACTTC
.	TRBJ1-6	few	TRBV5-6	CASSRPQGSPLHF	TGTGCCAGCAGCCGGCCCCAGGGGTCACCCCTCCACTTT
.	TRBJ2-2	.	TRBV7-2	CASSSHLAGTGELFF	TGTGCCAGCAGCTCCCATCTAGCTGGCACCGGGGAGCTGTTTTTT
TRBD1	TRBJ2-1	.	TRBV4-2	CASSQGLQGVGYNEQFF	TGTGCCAGCAGCCAGGGGCTCCAGGGGGTAGGCTACAATGAGCAGTTCTTC
TRBD1	TRBJ2-7	few	TRBV5-4	CASSPGQVRDEQYF	TGTGCCAGCAGCCCTGGACAGGTACGCGACGAGCAGTACTTC
.	TRBJ1-5	.	TRBV2	CASGEDRNQPQHF	TGTGCCAGCGGAGAGGACAGAAATCAGCCCCAGCATTTT
.	TRBJ1-5	few	TRBV7-6	CASSLGTDVGPQHF	TGTGCCAGCAGCTTAGGGACAGACGTGGGGCCCCAGCATTTT
.	TRBJ1-6	.	TRBV6-5	CASQAAFYLDSPLHF	TGTGCCAGCCAAGCGGCGTTCTACCTTGATTCACCCCTCCACTTT
.	TRBJ2-7	.	TRBV11-2	CASSSRAGSYEQYF	TGTGCCAGCAGCTCGAGAGCGGGTTCCTACGAGCAGTACTTC
.	TRBJ1-2	.	TRBV5-6	CASSLGGPTGYTF	TGTGCCAGCAGCCTGGGGGGCCCGACGGGCTACACCTTC
TRBD1	TRBJ1-1	.	TRBV4-1	CASSQETGYTEAFF	TGCGCCAGCAGCCAAGAGACAGGGTACACTGAAGCTTTCTTT